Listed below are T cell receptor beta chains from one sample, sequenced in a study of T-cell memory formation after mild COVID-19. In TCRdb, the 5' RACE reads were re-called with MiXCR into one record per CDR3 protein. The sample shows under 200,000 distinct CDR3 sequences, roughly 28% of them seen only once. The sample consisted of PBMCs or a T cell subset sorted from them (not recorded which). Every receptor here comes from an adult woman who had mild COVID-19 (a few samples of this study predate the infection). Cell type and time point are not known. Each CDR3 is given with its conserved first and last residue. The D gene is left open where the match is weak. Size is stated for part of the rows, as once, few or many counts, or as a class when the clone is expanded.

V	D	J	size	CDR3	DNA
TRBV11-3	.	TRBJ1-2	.	CASSLEVAGGYTF	TGTGCCAGCAGCTTAGAGGTTGCCGGTGGCTACACCTTC
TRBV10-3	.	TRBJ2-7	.	CAISEAGSSYEQYF	TGTGCCATCAGTGAGGCAGGGAGCTCCTACGAGCAGTACTTC
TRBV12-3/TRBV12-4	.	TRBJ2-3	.	CARTWGRRTDTQYF	TGTGCCAGGACCTGGGGCAGGAGAACAGATACGCAGTATTTT
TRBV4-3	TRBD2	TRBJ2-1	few	CASSHVGLAVNEQFF	TGCGCCAGCAGCCACGTCGGACTAGCGGTCAATGAGCAGTTCTTC
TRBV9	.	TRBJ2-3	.	CASSVELRSTDTQYF	TGTGCCAGCAGCGTAGAATTAAGGAGCACAGATACGCAGTATTTT
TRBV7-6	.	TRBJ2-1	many	CASSLVISHNEQFF	TGTGCCAGCAGCTTAGTTATTAGCCACAATGAGCAGTTCTTC
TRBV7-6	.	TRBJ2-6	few	CASSLAGGGRGGPGANVLTF	TGTGCCAGCAGCTTAGCGGGGGGCGGACGCGGCGGACCTGGGGCCAACGTCCTGACTTTC
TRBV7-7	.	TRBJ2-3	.	CASSFGGFGTDTQYF	TGTGCCAGCAGCTTCGGTGGATTCGGTACAGATACGCAGTATTTT
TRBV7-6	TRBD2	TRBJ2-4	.	CASSLLAGDGWDIQYF	TGTGCCAGCAGCTTACTAGCGGGAGACGGGTGGGACATTCAGTACTTC
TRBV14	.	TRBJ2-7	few	CASSQDNSWYEQYF	TGTGCCAGCAGCCAAGATAATAGCTGGTACGAGCAGTACTTC
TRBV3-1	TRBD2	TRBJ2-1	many	CASNPTGLAGNEQFF	TGTGCCAGCAACCCAACGGGACTAGCGGGAAATGAGCAGTTCTTC
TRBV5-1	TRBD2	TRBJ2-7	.	CASSPHRLAGGYEQYF	TGCGCCAGCAGCCCCCACCGATTAGCGGGAGGGTACGAGCAGTACTTC
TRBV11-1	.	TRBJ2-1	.	CASSLQGPSRDNEQFF	TGTGCCAGCAGCTTACAGGGGCCTAGCAGGGACAATGAGCAGTTCTTC
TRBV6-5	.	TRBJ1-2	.	CASSTRRRGGYTF	TGTGCCAGCAGTACTCGGAGACGGGGTGGCTACACCTTC
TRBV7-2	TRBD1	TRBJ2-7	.	CASSLRPTGARDEQYF	TGTGCCAGCAGCTTAAGGCCGACAGGGGCAAGGGACGAGCAGTACTTC
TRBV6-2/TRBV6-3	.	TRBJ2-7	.	CASSPGPAYEQYF	TGTGCCAGCAGTCCGGGACCGGCCTACGAGCAGTACTTC
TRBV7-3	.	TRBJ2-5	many	CASSLYQETQYF	TGTGCCAGCAGCTTGTACCAAGAGACCCAGTACTTC
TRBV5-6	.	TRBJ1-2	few	CASSPPRANYGYTF	TGTGCCAGCAGCCCCCCCCGGGCTAACTATGGCTACACCTTC
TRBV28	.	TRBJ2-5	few	CASRGRWIWETQYF	TGTGCCAGCAGGGGCAGGTGGATCTGGGAGACCCAGTACTTC
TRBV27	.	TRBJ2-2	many	CASSPQGTTNTGELFF	TGTGCCAGCAGTCCGCAAGGGACAACTAACACCGGGGAGCTGTTTTTT
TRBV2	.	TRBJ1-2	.	CASSEESLSSLGYTF	TGTGCCAGCAGTGAAGAATCACTTAGCAGTCTTGGCTACACCTTC
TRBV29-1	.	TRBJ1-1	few	CSVTPANTEAFF	TGCAGCGTTACCCCCGCGAACACTGAAGCTTTCTTT
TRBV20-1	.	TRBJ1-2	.	CSARDPGTYGYTF	TGCAGTGCTAGAGATCCGGGGACCTATGGCTACACCTTC
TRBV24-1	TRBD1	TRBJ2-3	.	CATSDVTGQGADTQYF	TGTGCCACCAGTGATGTAACGGGACAGGGGGCGGATACGCAGTATTTT
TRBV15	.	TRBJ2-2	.	CATSRDWGIGGGELFF	TGTGCCACCAGCAGAGATTGGGGGATCGGCGGGGGGGAGCTGTTTTTT
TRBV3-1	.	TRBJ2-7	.	CASSQVHEQYF	TGTGCCAGCAGCCAAGTTCACGAGCAGTACTTC
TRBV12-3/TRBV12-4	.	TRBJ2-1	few	CASSLSSGPIWNNEQFF	TGTGCCAGCAGTTTGTCGAGCGGACCAATATGGAACAATGAGCAGTTCTTC
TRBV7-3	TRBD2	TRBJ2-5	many	CASSLGLAGGETQYF	TGTGCCAGCAGCTTAGGCCTAGCGGGAGGAGAGACCCAGTACTTC
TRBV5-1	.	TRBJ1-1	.	CASKIGGGFEAFF	TGCGCCAGCAAAATAGGAGGGGGTTTTGAAGCTTTCTTT
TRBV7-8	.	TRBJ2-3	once	CASSLGSPDTQYF	TGTGCCAGCAGCTTAGGGAGTCCAGATACGCAGTATTTT
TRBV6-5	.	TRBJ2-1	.	CASSYSQNNEQFF	TGTGCCAGCAGTTACAGTCAGAACAATGAGCAGTTCTTC
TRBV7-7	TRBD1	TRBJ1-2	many	CASSLAVPRDSYYGYTF	TGTGCTAGCAGCTTAGCCGTTCCCCGGGACAGCTACTATGGCTACACCTTC
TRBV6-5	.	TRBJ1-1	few	CASTNGAGPTEAFF	TGTGCCAGCACAAACGGGGCAGGGCCCACTGAAGCTTTCTTT
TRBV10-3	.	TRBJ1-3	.	CAISEHSGNTIYF	TGTGCCATCAGTGAGCACTCTGGAAACACCATATATTTT
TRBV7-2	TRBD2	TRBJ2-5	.	CASSFAGGTQYF	TGTGCCAGCAGCTTTGCGGGGGGGACCCAGTACTTC
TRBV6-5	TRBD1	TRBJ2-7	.	CASSPTGQGALGQYF	TGTGCCAGCAGCCCAACGGGACAGGGGGCGCTGGGGCAGTACTTC
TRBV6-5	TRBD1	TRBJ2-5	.	CASRPDRGEAQETQYF	TGTGCCAGCAGACCCGACAGGGGGGAGGCCCAAGAGACCCAGTACTTC
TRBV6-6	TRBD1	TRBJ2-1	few	CASRVGTGGNEQFF	TGTGCCAGCAGGGTCGGGACAGGGGGCAATGAGCAGTTCTTC
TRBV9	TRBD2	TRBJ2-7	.	CASSVDPSGYEQYF	TGTGCCAGCAGCGTAGATCCTAGCGGATACGAGCAGTACTTC
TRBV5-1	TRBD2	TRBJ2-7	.	CASSSRGTSGHYEQYF	TGCGCCAGCAGCTCCCGGGGGACTAGCGGCCACTACGAGCAGTACTTC
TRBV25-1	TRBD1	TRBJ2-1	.	CARGQQGREQFF	TGTGCCAGAGGTCAACAGGGGCGGGAGCAGTTCTTC
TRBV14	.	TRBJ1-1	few	CASSQFVTPTAFF	TGTGCCAGCAGCCAATTCGTAACTCCTACGGCTTTCTTT
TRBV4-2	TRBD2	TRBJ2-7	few	CASSLTRAGGLGEQYF	TGTGCCAGCAGCCTAACAAGAGCGGGGGGGCTTGGCGAGCAGTACTTC
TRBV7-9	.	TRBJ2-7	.	CASSLGATYEQYF	TGTGCCAGCAGCTTAGGGGCCACCTACGAGCAGTACTTC
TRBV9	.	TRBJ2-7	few	CASSVGGDRPDYEQYF	TGTGCCAGCAGCGTAGGGGGAGACAGGCCTGACTACGAGCAGTACTTC
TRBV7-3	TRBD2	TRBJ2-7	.	CASRQGLAGGPHEQYF	TGTGCCAGCAGACAGGGACTAGCGGGAGGGCCCCACGAGCAGTACTTC
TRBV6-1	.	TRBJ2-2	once	CASSEAGRNTGELFF	TGTGCCAGCAGTGAGGCGGGGCGGAACACCGGGGAGCTGTTTTTT
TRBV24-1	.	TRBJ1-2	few	CATNGGYGYTF	TGTGCCACCAATGGAGGATATGGCTACACCTTC
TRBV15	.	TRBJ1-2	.	CATSRQAGDYGYTF	TGTGCCACCAGCAGACAGGCAGGGGACTATGGCTACACCTTC
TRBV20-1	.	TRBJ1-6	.	CSASVRGGESSPLHF	TGCAGTGCTAGTGTTCGTGGGGGGGAGTCGTCACCCCTCCACTTT